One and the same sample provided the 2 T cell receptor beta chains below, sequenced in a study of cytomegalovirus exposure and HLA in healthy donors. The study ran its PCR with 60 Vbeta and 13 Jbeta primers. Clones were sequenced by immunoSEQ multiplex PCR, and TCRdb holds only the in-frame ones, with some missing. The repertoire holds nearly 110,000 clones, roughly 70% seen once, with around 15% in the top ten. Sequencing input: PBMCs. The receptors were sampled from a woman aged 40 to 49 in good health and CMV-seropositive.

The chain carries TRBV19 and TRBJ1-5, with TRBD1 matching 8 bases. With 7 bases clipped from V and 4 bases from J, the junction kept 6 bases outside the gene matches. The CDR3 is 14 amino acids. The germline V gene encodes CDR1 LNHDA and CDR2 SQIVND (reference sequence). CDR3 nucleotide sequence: TGTGCCAGTACTAACGGGACAGGAAATCAGCCCCAGCATTTT. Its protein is CASTNGTGNQPQHF.

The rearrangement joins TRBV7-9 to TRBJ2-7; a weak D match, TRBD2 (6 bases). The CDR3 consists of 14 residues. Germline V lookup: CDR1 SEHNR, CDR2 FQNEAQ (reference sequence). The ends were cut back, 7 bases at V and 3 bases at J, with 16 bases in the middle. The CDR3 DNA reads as TGTGCCAGCACCAAATCCGGGGGAGACTACGAGCAGTACTTC. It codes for CASTKSGGDYEQYF.